These T cell receptor beta chains were read from a single sample in a study of blood T cell repertoires in COVID-19. Sequencing used immunoSEQ multiplex PCR; TCRdb keeps in-frame clones, though not all of them. The sample carries hundreds of thousands of clones, about four fifths recorded once. The sequencing input was peripheral blood. The receptors shown here come from a man older than 75 with acute or convalescent COVID-19. CDR3s include the opening cysteine and the closing phenylalanine or tryptophan. D genes are given only for firm matches. The size field is filled for only some rows; it gives once, few, many or a size class.

clone size | CDR3 length | J gene | V gene | D gene | CDR3 protein | CDR3 DNA
few | 15 | TRBJ1-5 | TRBV6-1 | TRBD1 | CASSEGGTVNQPQHF | TGTGCCAGCAGTGAAGGGGGGACAGTCAATCAGCCCCAGCATTTT
NA | 13 | TRBJ2-5 | TRBV24-1 | TRBD1 | CATSGTGQETQYF | TGTGCCACCAGCGGGACAGGCCAAGAGACCCAGTACTTC
NA | 14 | TRBJ2-3 | TRBV2 | NA | CASKRSGRTDTQYF | TGTGCCAGCAAGAGGTCAGGGCGCACAGATACGCAGTATTTT
NA | 11 | TRBJ2-1 | TRBV7-6 | NA | CASSSDNEQFF | TGTGCCAGCAGCTCCGACAATGAGCAGTTCTTC
NA | 17 | TRBJ2-5 | TRBV2 | TRBD1 | CASRYEAAGTGEETQYF | TGTGCCAGCAGATACGAGGCGGCCGGGACAGGGGAAGAGACCCAGTACTTC
NA | 15 | TRBJ2-1 | TRBV19 | TRBD2 | CASSIYSGRNNEQFF | TGTGCCAGTAGTATTTATAGCGGGAGAAACAATGAGCAGTTCTTC
NA | 12 | TRBJ1-2 | TRBV10-3 | NA | CATSGDNYGYTF | TGTGCCACCAGCGGAGATAACTATGGCTACACCTTC
NA | 13 | TRBJ1-6 | TRBV29-1 | NA | CSARKEGNSPLHF | TGCAGCGCAAGAAAGGAGGGGAATTCACCCCTCCACTTT
NA | 16 | TRBJ2-1 | TRBV4-1 | TRBD2 | CASSRETSGNYNEQFF | TGCGCCAGCAGCCGTGAAACTAGCGGGAACTACAATGAGCAGTTCTTC
NA | 17 | TRBJ1-1 | TRBV9 | NA | CASSVVLGGTKNTEAFF | TGTGCCAGCAGCGTAGTATTGGGGGGGACAAAGAACACTGAAGCTTTCTTT
NA | 16 | TRBJ2-5 | TRBV3-1/TRBV3-2 | TRBD2 | CASSPGLAGVRETQYF | TGTGCCAGCAGCCCAGGACTAGCGGGAGTCCGAGAGACCCAGTACTTC